Below are 9 T cell receptor beta chains sequenced from a single sample in a study of tumor-infiltrating lymphocytes in primary liver carcinoma. From roughly 21-30 mg of unsorted bulk tissue, DNA and RNA were co-extracted together. Reverse transcription of approximately 500 ng total RNA with a constant-region primer produced TCR beta cDNA. What produced the TCR beta libraries was three nested multiplex PCR rounds using slightly modified ARM-PCR. Two initial PCR rounds of around 9 cycles each paired TRBV1-TRBV30 forward primers with a C-beta reverse primer. MiXCR, applied by TCRdb to the multiplex PCR reads, yields one record per CDR3 protein. The profile covers 95,000 to 100,000 distinct CDR3 sequences, with approximately 70% appearing a single time and 9.5% to 15% taken by the ten largest. The sample taken for sequencing was liver tumor tissue from sampling region 2. Indicated subset: tumor region T2, inferior pole. The receptors originated from a woman aged 55-69 years with primary liver carcinoma and hepatitis B virus infection.

The V gene is TRBV29-1, the J gene TRBJ2-7; 10 bases are shared with TRBD1. J was trimmed by 11 bases and V by 4 bases; bases with no gene match: 17. Per germline, CDR1 SQVTM and CDR2 ANQGSEA. The CDR3 runs 15 residues. CDR3 sequence (DNA): TGCAGCGTTGCCGGGACAGGGGTTTCCCTGAGAATGGAGTACTTC. Translating gives CSVAGTGVSLRMEYF.

Comments on this clonotype: This may be a read error: a much more frequent sequence differs by one nucleotide. This chain joins TRBV30 and TRBJ1-1; D unclear. The germline gives CDR1 GTSNPN, CDR2 SVGIG (reference sequence). V lost 0 bases and J 8 bases, leaving 13 bases between the germline ends. This CDR3 contains 13 residues. The CDR3 spells CAWSVPVGSEAFF. CDR3 nucleotides: TGTGCCTGGAGTGTACCGGTCGGTTCAGAAGCTTTCTTT.

Comments on this clonotype: This could be a read error, since a much larger clone is one nucleotide away. The CDR3 loop reads CASSPPLIAGVSGELFF. The CDR3 DNA follows: TGTGCCAGCAGCCCCCCCCTGATAGCGGGAGTTTCCGGGGAGCTGTTTTTT. The chain recombines TRBV14 with TRBJ2-2; 9 nucleotides align to TRBD2. V was clipped by 4 bases and J by 6 bases; unmatched bases: 12. The germline gives CDR1 SGHDN, CDR2 FVKESK. This CDR3 contains 17 residues. The whole variable domain, filled in from reference TRBV14 and TRBJ2-2, reads EAGVTQFPSHSVIEKGQTVTLRCDPISGHDNLYWYRRVMGKEIKFLLHFVKESKQDESGMPNNRFLAERTGGTYSTLKVQPAELEDSGVYFCASSPPLIAGVSGELFFGEGSRLTVL.

Comments on this clonotype: Given the absence of the conserved phenylalanine or tryptophan at the CDR3 end, a read error is likely. The gene calls are TRBV14 and TRBJ2-1, with D perhaps given as TRBD1 or TRBD2 (6 bases each). V lost 4 bases and J 13 bases, leaving 17 bases between the germline ends. CDR3 length: 13 residues. Germline V gene lookup returns CDR1 SGHDN and CDR2 FVKESK. The CDR3 is CASSRQQGGEQFL. CDR3 in DNA: TGTGCCAGCAGCCGACAACAGGGAGGTGAACAGTTCCTC.

This chain connects TRBV11-3 to TRBJ2-3; TRBD2 might be the D (5 bases). Germline V gives CDR1 SGHNT, CDR2 YENEEA. V lost 1 base and J lost 13, with 21 bases in between. The CDR3 is made up of 15 amino acids. CDR3 region: CASSLVPGGTYTKYF. The CDR3 coding sequence is TGTGCCAGCAGCTTAGTGCCAGGAGGCACATATACAAAGTATTTT.

The sample holds many counts of this clonotype. CDR3 DNA: TGTGCCAGCAGCCAAGATTTGGGGGTTAGCTCTGGGGCCAACGTCCTGACTTTC. Translated: CASSQDLGVSSGANVLTF. This sequence joins TRBV4-2 and TRBJ2-6; D is perhaps TRBD1 or TRBD2 (5 bases each). Germline-derived CDR1 and CDR2 are LGHNA and YNFKEQ. CDR3 length equals 18 residues. V lost 0 bases, J lost 0 bases, and 12 bases lay in between.

This clonotype occurred a few times. A much larger clone lies a single base off, so this may be a read error. The J gene is TRBJ2-1, the V gene TRBV6-6, with D possibly TRBD2 on 6 matching bases. From germline, CDR1 is MNHNY and CDR2 SVGAGI (reference sequence). The germline V and J ends were trimmed by 5 bases and 10 bases, with 15 bases remaining between them. This CDR3 spans 13 amino acids. The CDR3, as DNA: TGTGCCAGCAGTAAACTCGGGGGTGCGGAGCAGTTCTTC. It is translated as CASSKLGGAEQFF.

The rearrangement joins TRBV18 to TRBJ2-7; D is possibly TRBD1 or TRBD2 (5 bases each). CDR1 is KGHSH, CDR2 LQKENI, per germline. CDR3 length: 12 residues. The CDR3 DNA is TGTGCGACCGGGGCAGCCCGCTACGAGCAGTACTTC. As protein: CATGAARYEQYF.

Comment on this clonotype: One junction end does not reproduce the germline sequence, and a read error may be involved. The rearrangement links TRBV5-1 to TRBJ1-2; D uncertain. Germline V lookup: CDR1 SGHRS, CDR2 YFSETQ. CDR3 length: 14 residues. The CDR3: CGSRSDPTVGGYTF. CDR3 in DNA: TGCGGCAGCAGATCCGACCCTACCGTGGGTGGCTACACCTTC. Filled out from reference TRBV5-1 and TRBJ1-2, the complete variable domain reads KAGVTQTPRYLIKTRGQQVTLSCSPISGHRSVSWYQQTPGQGLQFLFEYFSETQRNKGNFPGRFSGRQFSNSRSEMNVSTLELGDSALYLCGSRSDPTVGGYTFGSGTRLTVV.